This T cell receptor (beta chain) originates from a study of blood T cells in healthy people across ages (dated by TCRdb to the mid-2010s). In the study overall: In model experiments, roughly one uniquely barcoded TCR beta cDNA molecule per two T cells was captured by template switching. The study measured age-related changes in TCR beta repertoire diversity using deep sequencing normalized with unique cDNA molecular identifiers. The donors were divided into four age groups: young (average around 16 years), middle-aged (almost 40), aged (approximately 59) and long-lived (nearly 85). Donors of different ages were randomly distributed across sequencing lanes to avoid experimental bias. For two donors (one aged 18 to 30 and one aged 80 or older), the study analyzed two additional independent replicas of 1 million unique cDNA reads from the same blood draw.

The donors were roughly 40 Caucasian individuals from Russia, aged roughly 6 to 100 years, who were systemically healthy. Each donor gave about 9.7 milliliters of peripheral blood, drawn into EDTA-treated Vacutainer tubes. Ficoll-Paque density-gradient centrifugation was used to isolate PBMCs, with at least 6.5 million per sample. Total RNA, at least 5.5 micrograms per sample, was extracted from PBMCs with Trizol reagent. For every donor, an aliquot of PBMCs went through flow cytometry to measure the percentages of naive CD45RAhigh/CD27high T cells. The paper's findings and limits, for the study overall: Total diversity estimates from one million sequenced T cells were considered lower bounds and underestimates. Compared with the aged group, the long-lived group had more naive CD4+ T cells, fewer expanded clones and increased TCR diversity, a pattern suggesting age selection. Bulk unsorted PBMC profiling prevented conclusive comparison of naive and antigen-experienced compartments. There was a strong correlation between observed TCR beta diversity and the percentage of naive T cells measured by flow cytometry. The CMV infection status of donors was not known, potentially confounding age-related changes in expanded clonotypes. Observed TCR beta diversity per million T cells fell roughly linearly with age, and a significant reduction was already apparent by age around 36.

Including cysteine and phenylalanine, the CDR3 has 16 amino acids. Here the CDR3 DNA is all that survives: 48 bases in frame from base 1. Between the V and J ends, shortened by 0 bases and 5 bases respectively, the junction contains 16 bases. CDR1 LGHNA and CDR2 YNFKEQ were looked up in the germline V gene. The library relied on 5' RACE. TCRdb shows the sequencer as Illumina HiSeq 2500. A second PCR of roughly 7 to 12 cycles was run with a J-beta primer mix and a sample-barcoded 5' primer. A unique molecular identifier was introduced onto each TCR beta cDNA molecule by a template-switch 5' adaptor carrying 12 random nucleotides. Each sample yielded at least 2.5 million CDR3-containing paired-end reads. First-strand cDNA synthesis was performed from all RNA using the Mint cDNA synthesis kit, with priming by a TRBC-specific oligonucleotide. All cDNA was treated with uracil-DNA glycosylase and then went through a first 18-cycle PCR with the universal primers M1SS and BC2_uni_R. Per the source publication's procedure: Each sample was normalized by randomly selecting 1 million high-quality reads, each carrying a distinct molecular identifier. Instead of being binned into consensus sequences, reads with shared molecular identifiers were discarded. MiTCR, with a Q25 quality threshold and the strictest error-elimination algorithm, was used for CDR3 identification, clonotype clustering and error correction. Lower-bound total TCR beta diversity was estimated with a nonparametric unseen species model using Euler transformation. TCRdb itself trimmed the public reads at Q25 with fastp, ran MiXCR and retained productive beta chains. Rows matching on CDR3 protein sequence are summarized as one entry with the most common DNA and genes. The V and J calls and clone size come from TCRdb's table, not from the authors' own analysis. Present in this sample are about 1,000,000 distinct CDR3 sequences, over 35% of which were seen just once. Clones ranked in the top ten supply approximately 19% of the sample.

This clonotype was detected only a few times. The target of this receptor is not known. Base qualities are missing; no much larger clone stands one base away. The sequenced material came from blood. The sequence joins TRBV4-2 to TRBJ2-5; a tentative D call is TRBD1 (6 bases match). The clonotype was recovered from a woman in her fifties or sixties in good health. The CDR3: CASSQETGILSETQYF. The DNA reads TGTGCCAGCAGCCAAGAAACAGGGATTTTAAGTGAGACCCAGTACTTC.